This TCR beta chain was sequenced for a study of T cell responses to AZD1222 COVID-19 vaccine. Study-level points and caveats: Seropositive AZD1222 recipients at baseline numbered only six or seven. Donors in the cohort were predominantly white British and more often female, and clonal diversity was possibly underestimated. Scientists sampled the repertoires only once the peak T cell response had passed.

Turning to this clone: No antigen is known for it.

TCRdb's table, derived via immunoSEQ multiplex PCR, lists solely in-frame clones and lacks some. This table has approximately 60,000 clones, approximately 86% appearing once. Trimming removed 0 bases from V and 5 bases from J; junction bases left unmatched: 4. Germline V gene data show CDR1 as SGDLS and CDR2 as YYNGEE. The CDR3 is made up of 15 amino acids. The starting material was peripheral blood, obtained 28 days after the second AZD1222 dose. The chain couples TRBV9 to TRBJ1-4; TRBD1 matches at 7 bases. The TCR was taken from an adult who received the AZD1222 COVID-19 vaccine. DNA of the CDR3: TGTGCCAGCAGCGTAGGGACAGGCGAAAATGAAAAACTGTTTTTT. Its translation: CASSVGTGENEKLFF.